This T cell receptor (beta chain) was identified in a study of T cells expressing NK-cell markers. Study outcomes and limitations: No clear determination of HCMV specificity was made for expanded NKG2C+ T cell clones.

As to this clonotype: What it binds is unknown.

UMIs were included in TCR beta cDNA generated by 5'RACE template switching. TCRdb reworked the 5' RACE reads into one entry per CDR3 protein, no DNA. The sample data list under 600,000 distinct CDR3 sequences. The TCR was taken from a woman between 50 and 59 years old in good health. Material for sequencing was blood T cells: a sorted CD56 or NKG2C T cell subset, CD4+ or CD8+ T cells, or bulk PBMC T cells (not recorded which).

CDR3 protein: CASSDPKISYNEQFF. This chain joins TRBV5-1 and TRBJ2-1. This CDR3 has 15 amino acids. Germline CDR1 and CDR2: SGHRS and YFSETQ.